The 27 T cell receptor beta chains reported below all come from one sample, sequenced in a study of OX40 agonist ivuxolimab in advanced cancers. Sequencing used immunoSEQ multiplex PCR; TCRdb keeps in-frame clones, though not all of them. The sample has fewer than 70,000 clones; around nine tenths are singletons. The material was CD4+ or CD8+ T cells sorted from blood, obtained in a trial of the OX40 agonist ivuxolimab. The receptor set was obtained from an adult with an advanced solid tumor such as melanoma, head and neck, liver or kidney cancer.

The rearrangement uses TRBV19 and TRBJ1-5, with 7 bases fitting TRBD1. Germline V CDR1 and CDR2: LNHDA, SQIVND (reference sequence). The CDR3 extends over 18 amino acids. The J segment lost 0 bases and the V segment lost 6 bases, leaving 14 bases of the junction unmatched. The CDR3 nucleotides read TGTGCCAGTAGCCCTAACAGGGGATGGGAATATAGCAATCAGCCCCAGCATTTT. This sequence encodes CASSPNRGWEYSNQPQHF.

The rearrangement links TRBV11-1 to TRBJ1-5; D ambiguous. The V and J ends lost 3 bases and 4 bases respectively, with 7 bases between them. Looked up from germline, CDR1 is SGHAT and CDR2 is FQDESV (reference sequence). The CDR3 sequence is 13 residues long. The CDR3 region is CASSLGENQPQHF. The CDR3 region has the DNA TGTGCCAGCAGCTTGGGTGAAAATCAGCCCCAGCATTTT.

This chain links TRBV2 with TRBJ2-7, with D possibly matching TRBD1 (5 bases). This CDR3 spans 13 amino acids. Germline V gene data show CDR1 as SNHLY and CDR2 as FYNNEI. Trimming cost V 1 base and J 6 bases, with 10 bases left between them. The chain's CDR3 is CASSEGRVSEQYF. In DNA form, the CDR3 reads TGTGCCAGCAGTGAAGGCAGGGTAAGCGAGCAGTACTTC. Using reference TRBV2 and TRBJ2-7 for the parts outside the CDR3, the full variable domain is EPEVTQTPSHQVTQMGQEVILRCVPISNHLYFYWYRQILGQKVEFLVSFYNNEISEKSEIFDDQFSVERPDGSNFTLKIRSTKLEDSAMYFCASSEGRVSEQYFGPGTRLTVT.

Regarding this clone: Other nucleotide sequences from this sample produce the same CDR3. This chain joins TRBV6-1 and TRBJ1-1, with D maybe TRBD1 (6 bases). V was trimmed by 3 bases and J by 1 base, leaving 12 bases between them. The germline gives CDR1 MNHNS, CDR2 SASEGT. This CDR3 is 15 amino acids long. The CDR3 DNA follows: TGTGCCAGCAGTGACGAACAGGGCCGGAACACTGAAGCTTTCTTT. It yields the protein CASSDEQGRNTEAFF.

In regard to this clone: The same CDR3 also results from other DNA sequences found in this sample. This chain connects TRBV18 to TRBJ1-1; weak D call: TRBD1 (6 bases). Germline V gene sequence: CDR1 KGHSH, CDR2 LQKENI. V lost 5 bases and J 1 base, leaving 8 bases between the germline ends. This CDR3 region has 13 residues. The chain's CDR3 is CASSGGQNTEAFF. As DNA, the CDR3 is TGTGCCAGCTCAGGGGGGCAGAACACTGAAGCTTTCTTT.

The chain's CDR3 is CASSNLDRVGYTF. CDR3 coding DNA: TGTGCCAGTAGTAATCTGGACAGGGTTGGCTACACCTTC. V is TRBV19 and J is TRBJ1-2; TRBD1 agrees at 8 bases. The junction had 5 bases not matched to a gene; V was cut back by 4 bases and J by 7 bases. Germline V gene lookup returns CDR1 LNHDA and CDR2 SQIVND (reference sequence). CDR3 length: 13 amino acids.

The chain combines TRBV4-2 with TRBJ2-7; 7 positions agree with TRBD1. CDR1 and CDR2 (germline): LGHNA, YNFKEQ. The CDR3 has 17 residues. Unmatched junction bases numbered 10, after V lost 0 bases and J lost 2 bases. CDR3 DNA sequence: TGTGCCAGCAGCCAAGATGTTCAAGGGGGCGCAACCTACGAGCAGTACTTC. It codes for CASSQDVQGGATYEQYF.

The V call is TRBV7-8, the J call TRBJ2-7; a weak D match, TRBD1 (6 bases). The CDR3 extends over 18 amino acids. Trimming removed 5 bases at V and 2 bases at J, with 25 bases between. Germline CDR1 reads SGHVS; CDR2 reads FQNEAQ. The CDR3, as DNA: TGTGCCAGCAGCCTGTACGACCGGGACACTATTTCAACCTACGAGCAGTACTTC. It is translated as CASSLYDRDTISTYEQYF.

V usage is TRBV6-1 and J usage is TRBJ2-4; 7 positions agree with TRBD1. CDR3 length: 14 amino acids. The germline gives CDR1 MNHNS, CDR2 SASEGT. Trimming took 9 bases from V and 1 from J; bases not matched to a gene: 6. Written as DNA, the CDR3 is TGTGCCAGTAGACAGGGACCCGCCAAAAACATTCAGTACTTC. Translation gives CASRQGPAKNIQYF.

The chain has TRBV10-3 and TRBJ2-1; D unclear. This CDR3 region has 16 residues. Germline CDR1 is ENHRY and CDR2 is SYGVKD. Trimming shortened V by 0 bases and J by 6 bases, and 15 bases separated the two germline ends. The CDR3 DNA reads TGTGCCATCAGTGAGTCGGTTAGCACACGTTCCAATGAGCAGTTCTTC. It translates to CAISESVSTRSNEQFF.

The chain employs TRBV10-3 and TRBJ1-3; the D is unclear. The V and J ends lost 7 bases and 0 bases respectively, with 1 base between them. The germline gives CDR1 ENHRY, CDR2 SYGVKD. This CDR3 spans 11 amino acids. The CDR3 region has the DNA TGTGCCATCACCTCTGGAAACACCATATATTTT. Its protein product is CAITSGNTIYF.

The J gene is TRBJ2-7, the V gene TRBV9; D gene ambiguous. The CDR3 has 15 residues. Germline-derived CDR1 and CDR2 are SGDLS and YYNGEE. The V end was cut by 0 bases, the J end by 3 bases, with 13 bases between. CDR3 amino acids: CASSVASTWVYEQYF. DNA for the CDR3: TGTGCCAGCAGCGTAGCATCTACGTGGGTCTACGAGCAGTACTTC.

This sequence joins TRBV10-2 and TRBJ1-2; TRBD1 matches at 9 bases. The germline V gene encodes CDR1 WSHSY and CDR2 SAAADI. Trimming took 2 bases from V and 4 from J; bases not matched to a gene: 8. The CDR3 extends over 16 amino acids. The DNA of the CDR3 is TGCGCCAGCAGTGAGGTGTTGGAGACAGGGGGCTATGGCTACACCTTC. Its protein is CASSEVLETGGYGYTF.

This chain joins TRBV4-2 and TRBJ1-2, with D perhaps matching TRBD1 (5 bases). V shed 1 base and J shed 0 bases, with 9 bases lying between them. CDR3 length equals 15 residues. The V gene's germline CDR1 is LGHNA and CDR2 YNFKEQ. In DNA form, the CDR3 reads TGTGCCAGCAGCCAAGGGGGCAGCACTAACTATGGCTACACCTTC. The encoded protein is CASSQGGSTNYGYTF.

The V and J genes are TRBV5-1 and TRBJ1-3; no definite D call. The CDR3 has 13 residues. Germline CDR1 reads SGHRS; CDR2 reads YFSETQ. Trimming left V 3 bases short and J 0 bases short, with 4 bases between. The CDR3 loop is CASSWDSGNTIYF. CDR3 bases: TGCGCCAGCAGCTGGGACTCTGGAAACACCATATATTTT.

The CDR3 spells CASSLRQGGYEQYF. DNA of the CDR3: TGTGCCAGCTCACTACGGCAGGGAGGGTACGAGCAGTACTTC. The rearrangement uses TRBV18 and TRBJ2-7; 7 bases are a match to TRBD2. CDR3 length: 14 amino acids. V lost 4 bases, J lost 4 bases, and 7 bases stayed unmatched. The germline CDR1 and CDR2 sequences are KGHSH and LQKENI.

The genes are TRBV27 and TRBJ1-2; 8 bases fit TRBD1. Trimming removed 8 bases from V and 4 bases from J; junction bases left unmatched: 15. The germline V gene encodes CDR1 MNHEY and CDR2 SMNVEV (reference sequence). CDR3 length equals 16 residues. CDR3 sequence: CASSKDQGASGYGYTF. The CDR3 DNA is TGTGCCAGCTCGAAAGACCAGGGGGCCTCGGGCTATGGCTACACCTTC.

The gene calls are TRBV2 and TRBJ2-1; 11 nucleotides match TRBD2. After removal of 6 bases from V and 9 bases from J, the junction contained 13 bases not matched to a gene. Looked up from germline, CDR1 is SNHLY and CDR2 is FYNNEI. There are 16 residues in the CDR3. CDR3 sequence (DNA): TGTGCCAGCAGGGGGAGGGGACTAGCGGTAATTTTTGAGCAGTTCTTC. Its translation: CASRGRGLAVIFEQFF.

The gene calls are TRBV5-1 and TRBJ1-2; D call uncertain. V was trimmed by 3 bases and J by 1 base, leaving 10 bases between them. The CDR3 sequence is 14 residues long. CDR1 and CDR2 (germline): SGHRS, YFSETQ. The DNA of the CDR3 is TGCGCCAGCAGCTCCGAGGCGGGTAACTATGGCTACACCTTC. This sequence encodes CASSSEAGNYGYTF. The whole variable domain, remainder taken from reference TRBV5-1 and TRBJ1-2, is KAGVTQTPRYLIKTRGQQVTLSCSPISGHRSVSWYQQTPGQGLQFLFEYFSETQRNKGNFPGRFSGRQFSNSRSEMNVSTLELGDSALYLCASSSEAGNYGYTFGSGTRLTVV.

In its sample, this clone was seen a few times. The chain links TRBV5-4 to TRBJ1-6; D is unclear. The germline CDR1 and CDR2 sequences are SGHNT and YYREEE (reference sequence). V was cut by 0 bases and J by 7 bases, with 11 bases left in between. There are 15 residues in the CDR3. CDR3 sequence: CASSLAGSVNSPLHF. In nucleotides, the CDR3 is TGTGCCAGCAGCTTGGCCGGGTCGGTAAATTCACCCCTCCACTTT.

The CDR3 DNA reads TGTGCCAGTAGTCTACAGGATAGCAATCAGCCCCAGCATTTT. Protein: CASSLQDSNQPQHF. This chain joins TRBV19 and TRBJ1-5; TRBD1 is a possible D gene (5 bases). The V gene's germline CDR1 is LNHDA and CDR2 SQIVND (reference sequence). V lost 5 bases and J 0 bases, leaving 8 bases between the germline ends. The CDR3 covers 14 residues.

As for this clone: Other DNA sequences in the same sample also yield this CDR3. The V gene is TRBV18, the J gene TRBJ1-1; unclear D gene. CDR1 and CDR2 (germline): KGHSH, LQKENI. The CDR3 is 13 residues long. Trimming shortened V by 0 bases and J by 0 bases, and 2 bases separated the two germline ends. CDR3 coding DNA: TGTGCCAGCTCACCACCGATGAACACTGAAGCTTTCTTT. This encodes CASSPPMNTEAFF.

The J gene is TRBJ2-6, the V gene TRBV19; D is possibly TRBD1 (8 bases). CDR1 and CDR2 from the germline V gene are LNHDA and SQIVND (reference sequence). Trimming took 5 bases from V and 3 from J, leaving 29 bases between them. The CDR3 spans 21 residues. The CDR3 spells CASSPGTGQGRGRSGANVLTF. CDR3 nucleotide sequence: TGTGCCAGTAGTCCTGGGACAGGTCAGGGGCGGGGGAGAAGTGGGGCCAACGTCCTGACTTTC.

V and J are TRBV6-1 and TRBJ2-7; 15 nucleotides align to TRBD2. The CDR3 has 16 residues. After removal of 2 bases from V and 3 bases from J, the junction contained 2 bases not matched to a gene. Germline V gene lookup returns CDR1 MNHNS and CDR2 SASEGT. For the CDR3, the DNA is TGTGCCAGCAGTGAAATGGGACTAGCGGGAGGCTACGAGCAGTACTTC. The encoded protein is CASSEMGLAGGYEQYF.

The J gene is TRBJ2-1, the V gene TRBV6-1; TRBD2 aligns across 11 bases. Losses at the gene ends were 8 bases for V and 6 bases for J; bases not matched to a gene: 9. The CDR3 length is 15 residues. The germline V gene has CDR1 MNHNS and CDR2 SASEGT. This CDR3 is CASGDFGLAGNEQFF. DNA for the CDR3: TGTGCCAGCGGGGATTTTGGACTAGCGGGCAATGAGCAGTTCTTC.

The chain carries TRBV6-5 and TRBJ1-1, with 8 bases identical to TRBD1. Germline V CDR1 and CDR2: MNHEY, SVGAGI. J was trimmed by 4 bases and V by 6 bases; bases with no gene match: 10. This CDR3 is built from 15 residues. The CDR3 here is CASRYTGGSGTEAFF. The CDR3 DNA sequence: TGTGCCAGCAGATATACAGGGGGTTCAGGCACTGAAGCTTTCTTT.

This chain joins TRBV6-5 and TRBJ1-2, with a tentative D call TRBD1 (6 bases). CDR1 and CDR2 from the germline V gene are MNHEY and SVGAGI. V lost 5 bases to trimming and J lost 4 bases, with 8 bases between them. The CDR3 loop spans 12 amino acids. The CDR3 is CASSPGVYGYTF. The DNA of the CDR3 is TGTGCCAGCAGTCCAGGGGTCTATGGCTACACCTTC.